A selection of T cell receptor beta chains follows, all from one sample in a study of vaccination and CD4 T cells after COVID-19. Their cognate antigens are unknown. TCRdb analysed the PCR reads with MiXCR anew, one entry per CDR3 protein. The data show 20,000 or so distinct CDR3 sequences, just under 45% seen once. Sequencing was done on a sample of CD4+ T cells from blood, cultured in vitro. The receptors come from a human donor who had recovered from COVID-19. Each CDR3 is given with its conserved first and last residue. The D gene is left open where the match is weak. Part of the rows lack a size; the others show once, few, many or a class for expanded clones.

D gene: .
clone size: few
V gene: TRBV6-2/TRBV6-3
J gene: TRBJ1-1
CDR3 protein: CASSYADPPRVSTEAFF
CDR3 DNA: TGTGCCAGCAGTTACGCTGATCCCCCCAGGGTAAGCACTGAAGCTTTCTTT

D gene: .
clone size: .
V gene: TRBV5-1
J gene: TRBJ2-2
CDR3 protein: CASSPPAANTGELFF
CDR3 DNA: TGCGCCAGCAGCCCTCCCGCGGCAAACACCGGGGAGCTGTTTTTT

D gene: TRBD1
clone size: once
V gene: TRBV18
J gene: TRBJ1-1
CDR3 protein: CASSPPGQARGLEAFF
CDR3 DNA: TGTGCCAGCTCACCACCTGGACAGGCCAGGGGGCTTGAAGCTTTCTTT

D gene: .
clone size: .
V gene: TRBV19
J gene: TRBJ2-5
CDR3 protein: CASSIALGGQPQYF
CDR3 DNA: TGTGCCAGTAGTATAGCATTAGGCGGGCAGCCCCAGTACTTC

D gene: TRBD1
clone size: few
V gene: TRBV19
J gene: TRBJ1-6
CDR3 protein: CASSIAGTANSPLHF
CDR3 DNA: TGTGCCAGTAGTATAGCGGGGACAGCGAATTCACCCCTCCACTTT

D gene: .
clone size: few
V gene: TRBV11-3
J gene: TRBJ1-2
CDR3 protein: CASSLGPGKGYTF
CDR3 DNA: TGTGCCAGCAGCTTAGGACCGGGGAAAGGCTACACCTTC

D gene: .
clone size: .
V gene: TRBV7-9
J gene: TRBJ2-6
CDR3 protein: CASSFTAGANVLTF
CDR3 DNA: TGTGCCAGCAGCTTCACGGCTGGGGCCAACGTCCTGACTTTC

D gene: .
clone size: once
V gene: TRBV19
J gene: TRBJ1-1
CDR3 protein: CASSMDGWAEAFF
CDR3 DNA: TGTGCCAGTAGTATGGACGGGTGGGCTGAAGCTTTCTTT

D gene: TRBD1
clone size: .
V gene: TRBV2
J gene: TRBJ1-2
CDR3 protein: CASSARTGVRLKNGYTF
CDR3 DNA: TGTGCCAGCAGTGCAAGGACAGGCGTCCGGCTCAAAAATGGCTACACCTTC

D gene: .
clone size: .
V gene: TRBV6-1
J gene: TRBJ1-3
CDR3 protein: CASSRDLPGNTIYF
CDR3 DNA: TGTGCCAGCAGTCGGGACCTACCTGGAAACACCATATATTTT

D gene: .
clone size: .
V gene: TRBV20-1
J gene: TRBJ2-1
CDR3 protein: CSASSTPSSYNEQFF
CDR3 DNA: TGCAGTGCTTCTTCGACTCCGAGCTCCTACAATGAGCAGTTCTTC

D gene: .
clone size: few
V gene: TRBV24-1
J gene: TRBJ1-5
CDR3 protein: CATSDSERGRNQPQHF
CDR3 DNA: TGTGCCACCAGTGACTCTGAAAGGGGCCGCAATCAGCCCCAGCATTTT

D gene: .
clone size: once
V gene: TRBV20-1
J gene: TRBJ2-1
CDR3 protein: CSALITVPLYNEQFF
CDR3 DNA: TGCAGTGCCTTGATTACAGTACCCCTTTACAATGAGCAGTTCTTC

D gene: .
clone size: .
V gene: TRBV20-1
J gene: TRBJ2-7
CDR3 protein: CSAGNRFRSAYEQYF
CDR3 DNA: TGCAGTGCTGGAAACAGGTTCCGCTCGGCCTACGAGCAGTACTTC

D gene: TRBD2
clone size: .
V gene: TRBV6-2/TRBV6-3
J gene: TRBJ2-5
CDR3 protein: CASRSGLAGAFGWGETQYF
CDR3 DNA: TGTGCCAGCAGATCCGGACTAGCGGGAGCCTTCGGCTGGGGAGAGACCCAGTACTTC

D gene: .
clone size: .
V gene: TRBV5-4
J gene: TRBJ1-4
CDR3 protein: CASSSGSNRANEKLFF
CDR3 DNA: TGTGCCAGCAGCTCAGGATCAAATAGGGCTAATGAAAAACTGTTTTTT